The clone carrying this TCR beta chain was seen a few times. Its antigen is unknown. RNA was extracted from bulk tissue without any cell sorting. V was shortened by 0 bases and J by 3 bases, with 6 bases between the two germline ends. Per germline, CDR1 SGHRS and CDR2 YFSETQ. The CDR3 length is 14 residues. The library came from three nested PCR rounds adapted from ARM-PCR protocols. A single record per CDR3 protein comes from TCRdb applying MiXCR to the multiplex PCR reads. The table records about 110,000 distinct CDR3 sequences, 84% of them present only once. The sample belongs to a study of tumor and adjacent non-tumor tissue in lung cancer. Study-wide background: There were 12 adenocarcinoma, 2 squamous cell carcinoma and 1 small cell lung cancer cases. Patients were aged roughly 31 to 76, 9 to 10 men and about 5 women, stage I to III. Notes on the study in general: Top 100 clones took a larger repertoire share in normal lung. Compared with tumor, normal lung showed significantly lower TCR diversity.

Sequencing used lung tumor tissue. The origin of this receptor is a man between 65 and 79 years old with non-small cell lung cancer. This chain joins TRBV5-1 and TRBJ1-4; the D is unclear. The CDR3 reads CASSLGGPNEKLFF. The CDR3 region has the DNA TGCGCCAGCAGCTTGGGAGGACCTAATGAAAAACTGTTTTTT. Full variable domain (rest looked up from reference TRBV5-1 and TRBJ1-4): KAGVTQTPRYLIKTRGQQVTLSCSPISGHRSVSWYQQTPGQGLQFLFEYFSETQRNKGNFPGRFSGRQFSNSRSEMNVSTLELGDSALYLCASSLGGPNEKLFFGSGTQLSVL.